This T cell receptor (beta chain) was obtained from a study of T cell repertoires in cytomegalovirus infection. Study-wide context: Newly reported HLA-C-restricted and thoroughly characterized HLA-B-restricted CMV epitopes were employed. Study-wide findings and caveats: CMV-specific HLA-C-restricted TCR beta clonotypes dominated the ex vivo response. Frequencies of public TCR beta families were cumulated, and this identified carriers of CMV plus the relevant HLA.

About this clonotype: Its antigen is unidentified.

Each CDR3 protein gets one entry after TCRdb re-called the reads with MiXCR. This table holds 570,000 or so distinct CDR3 sequences, 40% found once. This CDR3 is 12 amino acids long. The V and J ends lost 4 bases and 5 bases respectively, with 10 bases between them. Per germline, CDR1 SGHNT and CDR2 YYREEE (reference sequence). The sequence came from a human donor in good health (CMV status not recorded). Some clones in this sample may be carry-over from other donors' samples. The input for sequencing was cultured PBMCs, taken from culture after CMV antigen stimulation. The V and J genes are TRBV5-4 and TRBJ2-7; a possible D gene is TRBD2 (5 bases). CDR3 sequence (DNA): TGTGCCAGCAGCACACTCGGGAACGAGCAGTACTTC. Translation: CASSTLGNEQYF.